This note documents a single T cell receptor (beta chain) sequence. Its antigen is undetermined. The sample comes from a study of T cell responses to AZD1222 COVID-19 vaccine. Study results and caveats: There were mostly white British donors and more females than males, and clonal diversity was possibly underestimated. Spike-specific TCR breadth and depth grew following two AZD1222 doses.

Germline loops: CDR1 SQVTM, CDR2 ANQGSEA. This CDR3 is built from 21 residues. The trim removed 0 bases at V and 0 bases at J, leaving 17 bases unmatched. Libraries were prepared by immunoSEQ multiplex PCR; TCRdb keeps only in-frame clonotypes and omits some of them. The sample holds about 99,000 clones, 88% seen once. The clonotype originates from an adult in good health. The source was peripheral blood, collected on day 0 of AZD1222 vaccination. The chain is built from TRBV29-1 and TRBJ2-6; 7 bases match TRBD2. CDR3 bases: TGCAGCGTTGAAGAGTTGAGCGGGACCTCGCAGGAGAGCTCTGGGGCCAACGTCCTGACTTTC. Translated: CSVEELSGTSQESSGANVLTF.